These T cell receptor beta chains were read from a single sample in a study of blood T cell dynamics during melanoma immunotherapy. Profiling relied on immunoSEQ multiplex PCR, and the TCRdb table lists in-frame clones only, not all of them. The repertoire holds some 13,000 clones, around 84% seen once, with almost 4.5% in the top ten. This specimen consisted of blood, obtained from a patient treated with checkpoint blockade. These receptors were collected from a human donor with melanoma. The CDR3 runs from the conserved cysteine through the conserved F or W. The order of the fields is clone size, V gene, D gene, J gene, CDR3 protein, CDR3 DNA. D genes are given only for firm matches. The size field is filled for only some rows; it gives once, few, many or a size class.

-	TRBV11-2	-	TRBJ1-2	CASSDLKRGGYGYTF	TGTGCCAGCAGCGATCTAAAAAGGGGCGGCTATGGCTACACCTTC
-	TRBV6-5	-	TRBJ2-7	CASSYSRGGVNEQYF	TGTGCCAGCAGTTACTCGAGGGGTGGGGTCAACGAGCAGTACTTC
few	TRBV27	TRBD1	TRBJ2-7	CASRAIGQGAREQYF	TGTGCCAGCAGAGCAATCGGACAGGGGGCAAGGGAGCAGTACTTC
-	TRBV28	TRBD2	TRBJ2-7	CASRGTISYEQYF	TGTGCCAGCAGGGGGACTATATCCTACGAGCAGTACTTC
once	TRBV6-5	-	TRBJ2-1	CASSPTDGYNEQFF	TGTGCCAGCAGTCCCACCGACGGGTACAATGAGCAGTTCTTC
-	TRBV7-8	TRBD2	TRBJ2-7	CASSLGTGGPSYEQYF	TGTGCCAGCAGCTTAGGGACGGGGGGGCCTTCCTACGAGCAGTACTTC
-	TRBV9	-	TRBJ2-6	CASSVGAGAGANVLTF	TGTGCCAGCAGCGTAGGGGCAGGGGCTGGGGCCAACGTCCTGACTTTC
-	TRBV6-1	-	TRBJ1-3	CASSEGGAGSGNTIYF	TGTGCCAGCAGTGAAGGTGGCGCTGGCTCTGGAAACACCATATATTTT
-	TRBV7-2	TRBD2	TRBJ2-6	CASSLSLAGSGANVLTF	TGTGCCAGCAGCTTATCCCTAGCGGGCTCTGGGGCCAACGTCCTGACTTTC
-	TRBV14	-	TRBJ2-7	CASSQEQLSSYEQYF	TGTGCCAGCAGCCAAGAACAGCTCAGCTCCTACGAGCAGTACTTC
-	TRBV30	-	TRBJ1-6	CAWSPTDGTPLHF	TGTGCCTGGAGCCCTACGGACGGGACTCCCCTCCACTTT
-	TRBV5-1	TRBD1	TRBJ1-2	CASSVTGNYGYTF	TGCGCCAGCAGCGTGACAGGGAACTATGGCTACACCTTC
-	TRBV4-1	TRBD1	TRBJ1-5	CASSLATGVNQPQHF	TGCGCCAGCAGTCTAGCGACAGGGGTCAATCAGCCCCAGCATTTT
-	TRBV29-1	TRBD1	TRBJ1-2	CSVDTGGPLGYTF	TGCAGCGTAGATACAGGGGGCCCCCTTGGCTACACCTTC
-	TRBV6-6	-	TRBJ1-2	CASSYSGENYGYTF	TGTGCCAGCAGTTACTCCGGGGAGAACTATGGCTACACCTTC
-	TRBV7-8	-	TRBJ2-7	CASSFYQGHLLSSYEQYF	TGTGCCAGCAGCTTTTATCAGGGGCACCTACTGAGCTCCTACGAGCAGTACTTC
-	TRBV18	-	TRBJ2-1	CASSPTGGDYNEQFF	TGTGCCAGCTCACCCACAGGGGGGGATTACAATGAGCAGTTCTTC
once	TRBV5-1	TRBD1	TRBJ1-1	CASSRDRELNTEAFF	TGCGCCAGCAGCCGTGACAGGGAATTGAACACTGAAGCTTTCTTT
-	TRBV14	-	TRBJ1-2	CASSQDFGGYTF	TGTGCCAGCAGCCAAGATTTCGGTGGCTACACCTTC
-	TRBV10-3	TRBD1	TRBJ2-5	CAISGDRGRDQETQYF	TGTGCCATCAGTGGAGACAGGGGAAGGGACCAAGAGACCCAGTACTTC
once	TRBV11-2	-	TRBJ2-3	CASSLVPASTDTQYF	TGTGCCAGCAGCTTAGTTCCCGCTAGCACAGATACGCAGTATTTT
-	TRBV10-1	TRBD2	TRBJ2-1	CASSGLAGYNEQFF	TGCGCCAGCAGTGGACTAGCGGGATACAATGAGCAGTTCTTC
-	TRBV7-2	-	TRBJ1-3	CASRGWDRGDIYF	TGTGCCAGCAGGGGGTGGGACCGGGGAGACATATATTTT
-	TRBV30	-	TRBJ2-3	CAWSRTVSTDTQYF	TGTGCCTGGAGCCGGACGGTCAGCACAGATACGCAGTATTTT
few	TRBV27	-	TRBJ2-7	CASSQNRIYTYEQYF	TGTGCCAGCAGTCAAAACAGGATTTACACCTACGAGCAGTACTTC
-	TRBV6-6	-	TRBJ2-4	CASYREGFGNIQYF	TGTGCCAGCTATAGGGAAGGGTTTGGGAACATTCAGTACTTC
-	TRBV5-6	TRBD2	TRBJ2-5	CASRRGGGTEETQYF	TGTGCCAGCCGCCGCGGGGGGGGGACAGAAGAGACCCAGTACTTC
-	TRBV19	TRBD2	TRBJ2-3	CASSMNSGRSDTQYF	TGTGCCAGTAGTATGAATAGCGGGAGGTCAGATACGCAGTATTTT
once	TRBV18	-	TRBJ1-5	CASSPGSNQPQHF	TGTGCCAGCTCCCCAGGGAGCAATCAGCCCCAGCATTTT
-	TRBV7-6	TRBD1	TRBJ2-2	CASSRRRDRAGELFF	TGTGCCAGCAGCCGTCGCCGGGACAGGGCTGGGGAGCTGTTTTTT
-	TRBV4-1	-	TRBJ1-4	CASSPGRNLEKLFF	TGCGCCAGCAGCCCGGGACGGAACCTTGAAAAACTGTTTTTT
-	TRBV7-8	TRBD2	TRBJ2-3	CASSRGGTSGSGHTQYF	TGTGCCAGCAGCCGAGGGGGTACTAGCGGGAGTGGGCATACGCAGTATTTT
-	TRBV5-4	TRBD1	TRBJ2-3	CASTLGQDTDTQYF	TGTGCCAGCACCTTGGGACAGGACACAGATACGCAGTATTTT
-	TRBV5-1	-	TRBJ1-2	CASSLTTGGYGYTF	TGCGCCAGCAGCTTAACGACAGGCGGCTATGGCTACACCTTC
once	TRBV6-1	TRBD1	TRBJ2-1	CASSEPGTGTNEQFF	TGTGCCAGCAGTGAACCCGGGACAGGTACCAATGAGCAGTTCTTC
-	TRBV7-8	TRBD1	TRBJ2-5	CASSLVSGTGGGQTQYF	TGTGCCAGCAGCTTAGTGTCTGGGACAGGAGGGGGACAGACCCAGTACTTC
-	TRBV9	-	TRBJ2-5	CASSGTQGWETQYF	TGTGCCAGCAGCGGAACCCAGGGTTGGGAGACCCAGTACTTC
-	TRBV12-2	-	TRBJ2-1	CASRLATPSGSIYNEQFF	TGTGCAAGTCGCTTAGCTACCCCTAGCGGGAGTATATACAATGAGCAGTTCTTC
-	TRBV30	-	TRBJ1-1	CAWRTDRNTEAFF	TGTGCCTGGAGGACAGACAGGAACACTGAAGCTTTCTTT
-	TRBV4-1	-	TRBJ1-5	CASSQEPQGNQPQHF	TGCGCCAGCAGCCAAGAGCCACAGGGCAATCAGCCCCAGCATTTT
-	TRBV18	-	TRBJ1-1	CASSPEVLMNTEAFF	TGTGCCAGCTCACCAGAGGTATTAATGAACACTGAAGCTTTCTTT
-	TRBV6-1	-	TRBJ1-5	CASSDWGTGVNQPQHF	TGTGCCAGCAGTGACTGGGGTACAGGAGTCAATCAGCCCCAGCATTTT
-	TRBV28	-	TRBJ1-6	CASSLPHNSPLHF	TGTGCCAGCAGTCTACCCCATAATTCACCCCTCCACTTT
-	TRBV7-9	TRBD2	TRBJ2-3	CASNRLAGDTQYF	TGTGCCAGCAACCGACTAGCGGGGGATACGCAGTATTTT
-	TRBV6-5	-	TRBJ1-2	CASSYSGIGTNYGYTF	TGTGCCAGCAGTTACTCCGGAATTGGTACTAACTATGGCTACACCTTC
-	TRBV6-5	-	TRBJ2-2	CASRSGTVNTGELFF	TGTGCCAGCAGATCCGGGACCGTGAACACCGGGGAGCTGTTTTTT
-	TRBV14	TRBD1	TRBJ1-1	CASSPEQGFTEAFF	TGTGCCAGCAGCCCAGAACAGGGGTTCACTGAAGCTTTCTTT
-	TRBV29-1	-	TRBJ2-7	CSVRDYEQYF	TGCAGCGTCAGGGATTACGAGCAGTACTTC
-	TRBV29-1	TRBD1	TRBJ2-1	CSAGTGGLYNEQFF	TGCAGCGCCGGGACAGGGGGCCTCTACAATGAGCAGTTCTTC
-	TRBV5-1	-	TRBJ2-6	CASSSELPGANVLTF	TGCGCCAGCAGCTCAGAACTCCCTGGGGCCAACGTCCTGACTTTC
-	TRBV6-5	-	TRBJ1-1	CASSYSKVVNTEAFF	TGTGCCAGCAGTTACTCGAAAGTAGTGAACACTGAAGCTTTCTTT
-	TRBV6-4	TRBD2	TRBJ2-3	CASSASGETDTQYF	TGTGCCAGCAGTGCTAGCGGGGAGACAGATACGCAGTATTTT
-	TRBV5-6	-	TRBJ1-6	CASSQTQTGIKSPLHF	TGTGCCAGCAGCCAAACCCAAACAGGGATAAAATCACCCCTCCACTTT
-	TRBV18	-	TRBJ1-2	CASSPDVGRTGGYTF	TGTGCCAGCTCCCCGGATGTCGGACGCACGGGAGGCTACACCTTC
-	TRBV6-5	-	TRBJ1-2	CASSWGKRRAHYGYTF	TGTGCCAGCAGTTGGGGGAAAAGACGGGCCCACTATGGCTACACCTTC
-	TRBV5-1	TRBD1	TRBJ1-3	CASTDRGSGNTIYF	TGCGCCAGTACGGACAGGGGCTCTGGAAACACCATATATTTT
-	TRBV6-4	-	TRBJ1-1	CASSDSFGGALAFF	TGTGCCAGCAGTGACTCGTTTGGGGGGGCATTGGCTTTCTTT
-	TRBV9	TRBD1	TRBJ2-5	CASSPTRGQGAGETQYF	TGTGCCAGCAGTCCTACTCGAGGACAGGGGGCAGGGGAGACCCAGTACTTC
-	TRBV14	TRBD1	TRBJ1-1	CASSLKDRTSRNTEAFF	TGTGCCAGCAGCCTGAAGGACAGGACCTCGAGGAACACTGAAGCTTTCTTT
-	TRBV11-3	TRBD2	TRBJ2-5	CASSLGASGAATPQETQYF	TGTGCCAGCAGCTTAGGGGCTAGCGGGGCCGCCACCCCCCAAGAGACCCAGTACTTC